One and the same sample provided the 18 T cell receptor beta chains below, sequenced in a study of blood T cell repertoires in COVID-19. The table came from immunoSEQ multiplex PCR; TCRdb's copy has only in-frame clones and leaves some out. In the table there are 250,000 to 350,000 clones, 85% to 90% of which are singletons. The sample taken for sequencing was peripheral blood. These receptors were obtained from a man aged 25 to 40 with acute or convalescent COVID-19.

The chain couples TRBV6-5 to TRBJ2-1; D ambiguous. Per the germline V gene, CDR1 is MNHEY and CDR2 is SVGAGI. Trimming cost V 2 bases and J 8 bases, with 13 bases left between them. CDR3 length: 14 amino acids. The CDR3 DNA follows: TGTGCCAGCAGTTACCCGGCGCCACAGCATGAGCAGTTCTTC. Translating gives CASSYPAPQHEQFF.

The gene calls are TRBV30 and TRBJ1-6; D is undetermined. The CDR3 length is 11 residues. Germline CDR1 GTSNPN, CDR2 SVGIG (reference sequence). V lost 2 bases to trimming and J lost 10 bases, with 6 bases between them. The CDR3 protein is CAWSRVSPLHF. For the CDR3, the DNA is TGTGCCTGGAGTCGGGTATCACCCCTCCACTTT.

This clone has just one count. The J gene is TRBJ2-1, the V gene TRBV10-3, with 10 bases aligning to TRBD2. CDR1 and CDR2 (germline): ENHRY, SYGVKD. After removal of 6 bases from V and 6 bases from J, the junction contained 11 bases not matched to a gene. The CDR3 extends over 16 amino acids. In DNA, the CDR3 is TGTGCCATCAGGTTAAGTGCCAGCGGGGGGGGCAATGAGCAGTTCTTC. Its protein product is CAIRLSASGGGNEQFF.

This rearrangement joins TRBV7-9 to TRBJ1-1; D is perhaps TRBD1 (6 bases). In germline, CDR1 is SEHNR, CDR2 FQNEAQ (reference sequence). V was clipped by 2 bases and J by 5 bases, with 12 bases between them. The CDR3 is 14 amino acids. CDR3 region: CASSLNRVQTEAFF. The CDR3 DNA reads as TGTGCCAGCAGCTTAAACAGGGTCCAAACTGAAGCTTTCTTT.

The chain carries TRBV5-1 and TRBJ2-1, with TRBD1 matching over 10 bases. This CDR3 is built from 15 residues. Trimming removed 0 bases from V and 7 bases from J; junction bases left unmatched: 4. From germline, CDR1 is SGHRS and CDR2 YFSETQ. This chain's CDR3 is CASSLDGQGDNEQFF. CDR3 sequence (DNA): TGCGCCAGCAGCTTGGATGGACAGGGGGATAATGAGCAGTTCTTC.

The V gene is TRBV7-9, the J gene TRBJ1-2, with D unresolved. Trimming cost V 1 base and J 8 bases, with 20 bases left between them. Germline V gene sequence: CDR1 SEHNR, CDR2 FQNEAQ (reference sequence). This CDR3 comprises 16 residues. This CDR3 reads CASSLGVSPSPSGYTF. In nucleotides, the CDR3 is TGTGCCAGCAGCTTAGGAGTCTCGCCATCCCCTTCCGGCTACACCTTC.

The J gene is TRBJ2-7, the V gene TRBV5-1; 10 bases match TRBD2. The V and J ends lost 3 bases and 1 base, in that order; junction bases with no gene match: 4. CDR3 length: 15 residues. In germline, CDR1 is SGHRS, CDR2 YFSETQ. The CDR3 reads CASSSLAGASYEQYF. The CDR3 coding sequence is TGCGCCAGCAGCTCTCTAGCGGGAGCATCCTACGAGCAGTACTTC.

The V gene is TRBV5-4, the J gene TRBJ2-7; no reliable D call. CDR3 length: 14 residues. V lost 4 bases and J 2 bases, leaving 13 bases between the germline ends. The germline gives CDR1 SGHNT, CDR2 YYREEE (reference sequence). CDR3 protein: CASSEESQTYEQYF. The CDR3 DNA sequence: TGTGCCAGCAGCGAGGAGAGTCAGACCTACGAGCAGTACTTC.

This chain connects TRBV20-1 to TRBJ2-7, with D hard to call. Germline values: CDR1 DFQATT, CDR2 SNEGSKA (reference sequence). Trimming took off 5 bases at V and 3 bases at J, with 14 bases between the two ends. This CDR3 has 13 amino acids. In DNA form, the CDR3 reads TGCAGTGCTTGTGTGGCGACAAACTACGAGCAGTACTTC. Its protein is CSACVATNYEQYF.

This chain uses TRBV7-9 with TRBJ1-2; TRBD1 agrees at 7 bases. The CDR3 sequence is 14 residues long. The germline gives CDR1 SEHNR, CDR2 FQNEAQ (reference sequence). Trimming took 5 bases from V and 6 from J; bases not matched to a gene: 9. CDR3 DNA: TGTGCCAGCAGCGCAATCCGGGACAGACATGGCTACACCTTC. This translates into CASSAIRDRHGYTF.

This chain joins TRBV7-6 and TRBJ2-2; D call uncertain. The CDR3 runs to 15 residues. Germline V gives CDR1 SGHVS, CDR2 FNYEAQ. V was shortened by 1 base and J by 7 bases, with 13 bases between the two germline ends. The CDR3 here is CASSLGVGRNGELFF. In DNA form, the CDR3 reads TGTGCCAGCAGCTTAGGAGTAGGCAGGAACGGGGAGCTGTTTTTT.

The chain couples TRBV28 to TRBJ1-2, with D tentatively TRBD1 (5 bases). This CDR3 has 13 amino acids. The V end was cut by 10 bases, the J end by 8 bases, with 20 bases between. CDR1 MDHEN and CDR2 SYDVKM come from the germline V gene. DNA for the CDR3: TGTGCCACCTTACCAAAGACAGCCGCCGGCTACACCTTC. It specifies CATLPKTAAGYTF.

As regards this clone: Other DNA sequences in the same sample also yield this CDR3. The genes are TRBV29-1 and TRBJ1-5, with 7 bases matching TRBD1. The V gene's germline CDR1 is SQVTM and CDR2 ANQGSEA. The CDR3 extends over 14 amino acids. V lost 4 bases to trimming and J lost 0 bases; unmatched junction nucleotides: 3. The CDR3, as DNA: TGCAGCGTTGGCGGGACAGATAGCAATCAGCCCCAGCATTTT. It specifies CSVGGTDSNQPQHF.

V and J are TRBV28 and TRBJ2-1; 14 bases match TRBD2. The CDR3 length is 18 residues. From germline, CDR1 is MDHEN and CDR2 SYDVKM. V trimming: 6 bases; J trimming: 10 bases; junction bases outside the gene matches: 17. The DNA of the CDR3 is TGTGCCAGCAGCTCCCCCGGGACTAGCGGGAGTAAAGCGGGGGAGCAGTTCTTC. This gives the protein CASSSPGTSGSKAGEQFF.

The V call is TRBV28, the J call TRBJ2-3, with TRBD2 identical over 10 bases. Germline lookup yields CDR1 MDHEN and CDR2 SYDVKM. V was pared by 4 bases and J by 5 bases, with 6 bases of the junction left unmatched. There are 15 residues in the CDR3. The CDR3, as DNA: TGTGCCAGCAGTTCAGCGGGGGGGCCGGGAGATACGCAGTATTTT. Its protein is CASSSAGGPGDTQYF.

The CDR3 DNA reads as TGTGCCAGCTCAGGACTAGACGAGCAGTACTTC. Translating it yields CASSGLDEQYF. V is TRBV18 and J is TRBJ2-7; TRBD2 aligns across 7 bases. This CDR3 comprises 11 residues. V shed 5 bases, J shed 5 bases, and the junction held 0 bases outside the gene matches. Germline CDR1 and CDR2: KGHSH and LQKENI. Supplemented by reference TRBV18 and TRBJ2-7, the full variable domain reads NAGVMQNPRHLVRRRGQEARLRCSPMKGHSHVYWYRQLPEEGLKFMVYLQKENIIDESGMPKERFSAEFPKEGPSILRIQQVVRGDSAAYFCASSGLDEQYFGPGTRLTVT.

This clone has a single count. CDR3 coding DNA: TGTGCCAGCAGTTACTCGAGGGACAGGGATTATCAGCCCCAGCATTTT. Its protein is CASSYSRDRDYQPQHF. The V call is TRBV6-2 or TRBV6-3, the J call TRBJ1-5, with 9 bases lining up with TRBD1. J lost 5 bases, V lost 0 bases, and 5 bases had no gene match. CDR3 length: 16 residues. Looked up from germline, CDR1 is MNHEY and CDR2 is SVGEGT.

The rearrangement links TRBV5-4 to TRBJ1-6, with a tentative D call TRBD1 (6 bases). The length of the CDR3 is 16 residues. V shed 4 bases and J shed 9 bases, with 20 bases lying between them. Germline V gene sequence: CDR1 SGHNT, CDR2 YYREEE (reference sequence). The CDR3 DNA sequence: TGTGCCAGCAGCCTGCCAAGGGGGGGCGACAGTTCACCCCTCCACTTT. This translates into CASSLPRGGDSSPLHF.